These T cell receptor beta chains were read from a single sample in a study of blood T cells in healthy people across ages. TCRdb itself ran the 5' RACE reads through MiXCR, one entry per CDR3 protein. The data hold hundreds of thousands of distinct CDR3 sequences, with roughly 43% observed a single time. The sequenced material came from blood. These receptors all come from an elderly man in good health. Each CDR3 is given with its conserved first and last residue.

j_call v_call cdr3_aa
TRBJ2-7 TRBV29-1 CSVRSGLGGSKEQYF
TRBJ1-4 TRBV10-3 CAISEWGDNEKLFF
TRBJ2-7 TRBV2 CASSPGPPEEQYF
TRBJ1-1 TRBV20-1 CSATPGQGAGTEAFF
TRBJ2-7 TRBV20-1 CSAREDRDDEQYF
TRBJ2-1 TRBV15 CATSRALASYNEQFF
TRBJ2-1 TRBV4-3 CASSQDVGREQFF
TRBJ2-7 TRBV30 CAFAPGQTYEQYF
TRBJ1-2 TRBV4-3 CASSQDVQVAYGYTF
TRBJ2-7 TRBV9 CASSVAAGAEYEQYF
- TRBV20-1 CSAIGSGSYNEQYF
TRBJ2-5 TRBV10-3 CAISESTGKEQETQYF
TRBJ2-3 TRBV6-6 CASAPRDGSTDTQYF
TRBJ2-7 TRBV6-1 CASSGLSVLSAYEQYF
TRBJ2-3 TRBV29-1 CSVCGRDRRILAGGPQTDTQYF
TRBJ2-7 TRBV6-1 CASSEVFGDSREQYF
TRBJ2-7 TRBV7-2 CASSFSIKISYEQYF
TRBJ2-7 TRBV20-1 CSARSTGGGRYEQYF
TRBJ2-3 TRBV10-3 CAISESRGKGTDTQYF
TRBJ2-3 TRBV29-1 CSVDGGESTDTQYF
TRBJ2-7 TRBV3-1 CASSPIVGTYEQYF
TRBJ1-1 TRBV6-6 CASSYGRGNTEAFF
TRBJ2-7 TRBV5-1 CASSLRIGTGGLDEQYF
TRBJ1-2 TRBV20-1 CSARDGGASNYGYTF
TRBJ2-7 TRBV28 CASSPGTSGRASYEQYF
TRBJ1-1 TRBV6-2/TRBV6-3 CASSLSRTGTEAFF
TRBJ2-4 TRBV24-1 CATSESGTEQYF
TRBJ1-1 TRBV29-1 CSVSGGRGVNTEAFF
TRBJ2-3 TRBV5-1 CASSRRTTSATSTDTQYF
TRBJ2-7 TRBV6-6 CASSTGQGPSDEQYF
TRBJ2-4 TRBV15 CATSRDLQRDIQYF
- TRBV7-9 CASSRSGDYEQYF
TRBJ1-5 TRBV10-3 CAISQQATKGPQHF
TRBJ2-1 TRBV6-6 CASSYSGEDEQFF
- TRBV6-2/TRBV6-3 CARGSGEQYF
TRBJ1-1 TRBV29-1 CSVEYRADTEAFF
TRBJ2-7 TRBV29-1 CSALAGGSYEQYF
TRBJ1-2 TRBV7-9 CASSLGEYNYGYTF
TRBJ1-2 TRBV12-3/TRBV12-4 CASGTGYGYTF